This TCR beta chain was sequenced in a study of blood T cells in healthy people across ages (dated by TCRdb to the mid-2010s). The study in broad terms: Template switching captured roughly one uniquely barcoded TCR beta cDNA molecule per two T cells in model experiments. For two donors (one aged 18 to 29 and one aged 80 or older), the study analyzed two additional independent replicas of 1 million unique cDNA reads from the same blood draw. The donors were split into four age groups: young (average around 15 years), middle-aged (roughly 40), aged (over 55) and long-lived (under 85). Using deep sequencing normalized with unique cDNA molecular identifiers, the study measured how TCR beta repertoire diversity changes with age.

The approximately 39 donors, aged 6 to 90 years, were systemically healthy Caucasian individuals from Russia. Each donor gave around 9.9 milliliters of peripheral blood, collected into EDTA-treated Vacutainer tubes. Ficoll-Paque density-gradient centrifugation was used to isolate PBMCs, with at least 6 million obtained per sample. Total RNA was extracted from PBMCs with Trizol reagent, with at least 5.5 micrograms obtained per sample. For every donor, flow cytometry on a PBMC aliquot measured the percentage of naive CD45RAhigh/CD27high T cells. What the study reported, not specific to this receptor: Because profiling used bulk unsorted PBMCs, naive and antigen-experienced compartments could not be compared conclusively. Compared with the aged group, more naive CD4+ T cells, fewer expanded clones and increased TCR diversity were shown by the long-lived group, suggesting age selection. A strong correlation was found between observed TCR beta diversity and the percentage of naive T cells measured by flow cytometry. Estimates of total diversity from one million sequenced T cells were regarded as lower bounds and underestimates. Because the CMV infection status of the donors was unknown, age-related changes in expanded clonotypes may potentially have been confounded. Observed TCR beta diversity per million T cells fell roughly linearly with age, and a significant reduction was already apparent by age around 40.

Regarding this clonotype: This clone's antigen is unknown. Germline and junction disagree at one end, which may indicate a read error.

Libraries were made using 5' RACE. Reads for this sample came from an Illumina HiSeq 2500. A second PCR of roughly 6 to 11 cycles was run with a J-beta primer mix and a sample-barcoded 5' primer. Each TCR beta cDNA molecule received a unique molecular identifier from a template-switch 5' adaptor carrying 12 random nucleotides. Each sample yielded at least 3 million CDR3-containing paired-end reads. First-strand cDNA was synthesized from all RNA with the Mint cDNA synthesis kit, primed by a TRBC-specific oligonucleotide. Following uracil-DNA glycosylase treatment, all cDNA underwent a first 18-cycle PCR with the universal primers M1SS and BC2_uni_R. Concerning the study's data processing: For normalization, 1 million high-quality reads, each with a distinct molecular identifier, were randomly selected from each sample. Reads sharing molecular identifiers were discarded rather than binned into consensus sequences. CDR3 identification, clonotype clustering and error correction used MiTCR with a Q25 quality threshold and the strictest error-elimination algorithm. A nonparametric unseen species model with Euler transformation was used to estimate a lower bound on total TCR beta diversity. In-frame beta chains were kept once TCRdb had trimmed the public reads at Q25 with fastp and called clones with MiXCR. Rows with a matching CDR3 protein are joined into one entry that keeps the most common DNA and genes. It is TCRdb's table, rather than the study itself, that gives the V and J calls and clone size. The sample table shows over 500,000 distinct CDR3 sequences, and about 27% are seen once. The ten largest clones add up to about 3.9% of the sample.

CDR1 and CDR2, per the germline V gene, are SGHVS and FQNEAQ. From its cysteine to its phenylalanine, the CDR3 spans 16 amino acids. The entry retains the CDR3 DNA only, 48 bases that are in frame from base 1. The same data also contributed to another study, on T cells of mothers and their children. The second study, in turn, reports: The donors were nine systemically healthy Caucasian individuals, made up of three mothers and their six children. cDNA synthesis used all of the extracted RNA, with roughly 1.5 ug of RNA in each 15 ul reaction. Sample barcodes and 2-4 random nucleotides were added via the M1S primer in the second PCR. Over 8 million TCR beta CDR3 reads came from each mother, compared with millions of reads from each child. Thymic selection similarly shapes TCR recombination output in related and unrelated pairs, with minor effect from inherited differences. Normalized repertoire overlap was always found to be slightly, but never significantly, higher in related mother-child pairs than in unrelated mother-child pairs. With a sensitivity of approximately 100 clones per million clonotypes, no persistent microchimeric T cell clones were detected. To look for features that set related mother-child pairs apart from unrelated individuals, the researchers ran deep NGS to compare the TCR beta repertoires of mothers and children. Mothers averaged roughly 36 +/- 4 years of age and children averaged around 10 +/- 4 years. After adapters were ligated using NEBNext reagents, the libraries underwent 100+100 nt paired-end sequencing on an Illumina HiSeq 2000. To prevent cross-contamination, the mother and child libraries were prepared one month apart and sequenced in separate runs. Between about 500,000 and 2,100,000 distinct TCR beta clonotypes were identified per donor. Naive TCR beta clonotypes were estimated from low-frequency clonotypes matched to each donor's FACS-determined naive share, without sorting.

The TCR comes from a boy between 2 and 15 years old in good health. Sequenced sample: blood. This receptor chain uses TRBV7-8 and TRBJ2-2; the D gene may be TRBD1 or TRBD2, since each aligns over 5 bases. The DNA reads TGTGCCAGCAGCTGGGTTCCGGGCGGAGGAACCGGGGCGCTGTTTTTT. Translation gives CASSWVPGGGTGALFF.